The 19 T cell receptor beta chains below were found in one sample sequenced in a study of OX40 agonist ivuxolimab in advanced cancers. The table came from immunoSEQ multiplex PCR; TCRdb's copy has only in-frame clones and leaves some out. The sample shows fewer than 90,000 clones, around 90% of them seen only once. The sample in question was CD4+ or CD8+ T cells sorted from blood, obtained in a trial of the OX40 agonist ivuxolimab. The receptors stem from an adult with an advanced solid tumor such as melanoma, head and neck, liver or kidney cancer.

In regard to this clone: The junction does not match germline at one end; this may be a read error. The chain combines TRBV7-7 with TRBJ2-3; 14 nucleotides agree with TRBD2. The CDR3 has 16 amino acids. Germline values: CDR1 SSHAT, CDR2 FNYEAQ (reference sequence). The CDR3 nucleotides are TGTGCTAGCAGCGTCGGGACTAGCGGGAGCGCAGATACGCAGTATTTT. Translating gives CASSVGTSGSADTQYF. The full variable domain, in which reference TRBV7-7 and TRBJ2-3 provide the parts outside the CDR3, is GAGVSQSPRYKVTKRGQDVTLRCDPISSHATLYWYQQALGQGPEFLTYFNYEAQPDKSGLPSDRFSAERPEGSISTLTIQRTEQRDSAMYRCASSVGTSGSADTQYFGPGTRLTVL.

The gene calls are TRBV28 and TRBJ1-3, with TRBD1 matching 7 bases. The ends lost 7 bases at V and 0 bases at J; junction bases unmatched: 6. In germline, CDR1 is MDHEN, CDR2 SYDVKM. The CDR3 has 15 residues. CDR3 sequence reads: CASTLGTASGNTIYF. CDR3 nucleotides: TGTGCCAGCACCCTAGGGACAGCCTCTGGAAACACCATATATTTT. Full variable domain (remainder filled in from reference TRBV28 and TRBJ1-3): DVKVTQSSRYLVKRTGEKVFLECVQDMDHENMFWYRQDPGLGLRLIYFSYDVKMKEKGDIPEGYSVSREKKERFSLILESASTNQTSMYLCASTLGTASGNTIYFGEGSWLTVV.

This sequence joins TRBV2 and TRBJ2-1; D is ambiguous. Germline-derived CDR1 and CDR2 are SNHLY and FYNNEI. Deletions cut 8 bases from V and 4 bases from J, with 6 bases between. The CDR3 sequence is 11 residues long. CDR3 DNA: TGTGCCAGCGGGTTTTACAATGAGCAGTTCTTC. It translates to CASGFYNEQFF. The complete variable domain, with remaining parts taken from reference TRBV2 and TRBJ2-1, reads EPEVTQTPSHQVTQMGQEVILRCVPISNHLYFYWYRQILGQKVEFLVSFYNNEISEKSEIFDDQFSVERPDGSNFTLKIRSTKLEDSAMYFCASGFYNEQFFGPGTRLTVL.

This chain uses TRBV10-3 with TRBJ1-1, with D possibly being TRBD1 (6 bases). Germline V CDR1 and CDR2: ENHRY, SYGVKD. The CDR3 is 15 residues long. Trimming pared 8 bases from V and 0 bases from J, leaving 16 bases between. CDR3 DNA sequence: TGTGCCATCGGAACAAAAGGGGGTATGAACACTGAAGCTTTCTTT. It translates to CAIGTKGGMNTEAFF.

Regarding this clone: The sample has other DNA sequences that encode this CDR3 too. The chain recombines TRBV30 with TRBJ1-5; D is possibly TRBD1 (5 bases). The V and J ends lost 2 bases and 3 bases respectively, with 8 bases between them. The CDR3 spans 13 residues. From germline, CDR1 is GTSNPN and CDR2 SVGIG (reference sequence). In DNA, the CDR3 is TGTGCCTGGAGTAAAGGGGACAATCAGCCCCAGCATTTT. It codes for CAWSKGDNQPQHF.

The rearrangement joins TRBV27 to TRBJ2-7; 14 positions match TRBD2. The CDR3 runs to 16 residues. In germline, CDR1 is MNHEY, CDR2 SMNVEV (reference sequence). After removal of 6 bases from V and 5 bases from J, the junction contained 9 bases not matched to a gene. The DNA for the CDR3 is TGTGCCAGCAGACACTCCCCGGGACTAGCGGGAGACGAGCAGTACTTC. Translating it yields CASRHSPGLAGDEQYF.

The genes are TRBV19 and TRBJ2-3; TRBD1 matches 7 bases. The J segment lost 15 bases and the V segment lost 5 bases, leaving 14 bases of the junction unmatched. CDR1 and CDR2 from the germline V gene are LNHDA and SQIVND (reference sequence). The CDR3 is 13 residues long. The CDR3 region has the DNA TGTGCCAGTAGTCAGGGGGACACCCTCGGGCAATATTTT. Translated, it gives CASSQGDTLGQYF.

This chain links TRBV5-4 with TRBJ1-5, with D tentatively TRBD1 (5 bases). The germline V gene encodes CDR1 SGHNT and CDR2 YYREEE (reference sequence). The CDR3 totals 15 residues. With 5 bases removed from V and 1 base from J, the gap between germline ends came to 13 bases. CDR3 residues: CASSGGPWSNQPQHF. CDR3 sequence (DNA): TGTGCCAGCAGTGGGGGACCGTGGAGCAATCAGCCCCAGCATTTT.

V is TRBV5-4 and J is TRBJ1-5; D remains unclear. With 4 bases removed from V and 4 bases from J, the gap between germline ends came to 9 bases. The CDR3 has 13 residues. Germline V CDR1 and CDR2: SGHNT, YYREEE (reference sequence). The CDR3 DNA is TGTGCCAGCAGCGATGACATGAATCAGCCCCAGCATTTT. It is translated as CASSDDMNQPQHF.

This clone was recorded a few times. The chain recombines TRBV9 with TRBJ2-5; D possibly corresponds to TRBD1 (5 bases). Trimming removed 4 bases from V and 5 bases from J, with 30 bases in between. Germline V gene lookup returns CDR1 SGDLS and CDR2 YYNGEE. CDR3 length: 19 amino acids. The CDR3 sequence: CASSPMVGADRRSRETQYF. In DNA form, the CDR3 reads TGTGCCAGCAGCCCTATGGTAGGGGCTGATAGGCGGTCCCGGGAGACCCAGTACTTC. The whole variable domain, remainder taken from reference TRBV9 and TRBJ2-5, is DSGVTQTPKHLITATGQRVTLRCSPRSGDLSVYWYQQSLDQGLQFLIQYYNGEERAKGNILERFSAQQFPDLHSELNLSSLELGDSALYFCASSPMVGADRRSRETQYFGPGTRLLVL.

DNA for the CDR3: TGTGCCAGCAGCTTGGGGTGGGGGAGCGGTAGCAATCAGCCCCAGCATTTT. It yields the protein CASSLGWGSGSNQPQHF. The V gene is TRBV5-6, the J gene TRBJ1-5, with a possible D match to TRBD1 (5 bases). Trimming left V 0 bases short and J 0 bases short, with 13 bases between. The germline V gene encodes CDR1 SGHDT and CDR2 YYEEEE. The length of the CDR3 is 17 residues.

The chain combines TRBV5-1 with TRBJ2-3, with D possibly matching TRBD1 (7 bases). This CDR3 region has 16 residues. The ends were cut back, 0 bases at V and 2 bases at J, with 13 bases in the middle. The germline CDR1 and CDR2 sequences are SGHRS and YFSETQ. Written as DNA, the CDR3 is TGCGCCAGCAGCTTGGAGGGGGGACAGTACACAGATACGCAGTATTTT. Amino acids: CASSLEGGQYTDTQYF.

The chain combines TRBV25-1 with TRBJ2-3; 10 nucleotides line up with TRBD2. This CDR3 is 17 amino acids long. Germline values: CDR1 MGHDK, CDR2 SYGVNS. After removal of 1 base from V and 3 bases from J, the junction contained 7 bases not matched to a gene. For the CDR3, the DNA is TGTGCCAGCAGTGAATGGTTCTCTAGCGGGAGAACAGATACGCAGTATTTT. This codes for CASSEWFSSGRTDTQYF.

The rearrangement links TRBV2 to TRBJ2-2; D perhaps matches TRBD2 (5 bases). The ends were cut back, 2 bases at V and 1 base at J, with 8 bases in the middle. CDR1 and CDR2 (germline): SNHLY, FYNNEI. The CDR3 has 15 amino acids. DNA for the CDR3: TGTGCCAGCAGTGAATTGGGGAGGAACACCGGGGAGCTGTTTTTT. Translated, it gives CASSELGRNTGELFF.

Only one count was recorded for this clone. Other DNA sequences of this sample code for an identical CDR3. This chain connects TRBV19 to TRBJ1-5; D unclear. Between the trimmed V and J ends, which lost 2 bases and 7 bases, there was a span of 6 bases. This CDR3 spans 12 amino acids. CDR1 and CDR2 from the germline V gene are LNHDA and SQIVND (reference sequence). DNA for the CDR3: TGTGCCAGTAGTATAAGAGGGCAGCCCCAGCATTTT. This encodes CASSIRGQPQHF.

Here the CDR3 reads CASSFGTSGGDEQYF. CDR3 nucleotides: TGTGCCAGCAGCTTCGGGACTAGCGGGGGCGACGAGCAGTACTTC. This chain joins TRBV7-9 and TRBJ2-7; 14 bases line up with TRBD2. After removal of 3 bases from V and 5 bases from J, the junction contained 3 bases not matched to a gene. Per the germline V gene, CDR1 is SEHNR and CDR2 is FQNEAQ (reference sequence). The CDR3 is made up of 15 amino acids.

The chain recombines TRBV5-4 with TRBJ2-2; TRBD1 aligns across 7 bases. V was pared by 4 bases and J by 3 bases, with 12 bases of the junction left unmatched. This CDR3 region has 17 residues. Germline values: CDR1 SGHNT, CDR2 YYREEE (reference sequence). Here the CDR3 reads CASSRGTAGRDTGELFF. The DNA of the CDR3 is TGTGCCAGCAGCCGAGGGACAGCCGGCCGGGACACCGGGGAGCTGTTTTTT.

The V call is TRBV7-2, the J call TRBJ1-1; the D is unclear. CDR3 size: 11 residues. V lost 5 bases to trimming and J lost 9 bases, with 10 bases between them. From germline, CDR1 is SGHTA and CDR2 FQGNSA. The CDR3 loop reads CASSRTLKAFF. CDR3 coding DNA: TGTGCCAGCAGCCGGACTCTTAAAGCTTTCTTT.

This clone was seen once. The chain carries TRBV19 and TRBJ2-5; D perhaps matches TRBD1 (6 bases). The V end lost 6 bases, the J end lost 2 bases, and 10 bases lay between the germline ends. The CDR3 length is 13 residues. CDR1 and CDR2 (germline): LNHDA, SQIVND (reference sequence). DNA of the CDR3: TGTGCCAGTAGCCAGGGGTTTCAAGAGACCCAGTACTTC. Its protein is CASSQGFQETQYF.